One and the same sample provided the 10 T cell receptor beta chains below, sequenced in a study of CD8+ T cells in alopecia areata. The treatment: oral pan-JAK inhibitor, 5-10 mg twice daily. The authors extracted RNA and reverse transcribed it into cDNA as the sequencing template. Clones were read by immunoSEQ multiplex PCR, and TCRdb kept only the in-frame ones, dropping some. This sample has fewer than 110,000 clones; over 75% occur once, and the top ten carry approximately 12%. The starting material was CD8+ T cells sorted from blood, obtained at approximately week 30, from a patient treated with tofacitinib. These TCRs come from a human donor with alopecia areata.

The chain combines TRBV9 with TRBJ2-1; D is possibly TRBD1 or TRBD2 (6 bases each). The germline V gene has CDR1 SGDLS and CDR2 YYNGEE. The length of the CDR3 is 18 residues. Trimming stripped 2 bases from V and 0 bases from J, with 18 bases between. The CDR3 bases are TGTGCCAGCAGCGTCTCTAGGTGGAGGGGGAGCTCCTACAATGAGCAGTTCTTC. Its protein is CASSVSRWRGSSYNEQFF.

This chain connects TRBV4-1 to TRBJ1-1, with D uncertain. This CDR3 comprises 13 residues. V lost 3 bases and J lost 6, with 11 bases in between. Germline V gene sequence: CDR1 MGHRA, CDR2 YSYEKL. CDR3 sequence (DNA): TGCGCCAGCAGCCAGGCGGGAGGTGCTGAAGCTTTCTTT. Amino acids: CASSQAGGAEAFF.

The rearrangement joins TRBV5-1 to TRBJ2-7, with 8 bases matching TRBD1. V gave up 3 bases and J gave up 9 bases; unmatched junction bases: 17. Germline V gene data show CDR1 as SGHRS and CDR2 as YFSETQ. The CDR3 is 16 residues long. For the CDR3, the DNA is TGCGCCAGCAGCTCCGGGGACAGGCCCGCTTCCTGGGGGCAGTACTTC. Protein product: CASSSGDRPASWGQYF. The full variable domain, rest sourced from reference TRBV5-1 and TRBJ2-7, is KAGVTQTPRYLIKTRGQQVTLSCSPISGHRSVSWYQQTPGQGLQFLFEYFSETQRNKGNFPGRFSGRQFSNSRSEMNVSTLELGDSALYLCASSSGDRPASWGQYFGPGTRLTVT.

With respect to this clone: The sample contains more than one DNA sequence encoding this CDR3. The CDR3 loop is CSVEDQETGEYEQYF. The CDR3, as DNA: TGCAGCGTTGAAGATCAGGAGACAGGGGAATACGAGCAGTACTTC. The J gene is TRBJ2-7, the V gene TRBV29-1, with 8 bases matching TRBD1. CDR1 and CDR2 from the germline V gene are SQVTM and ANQGSEA. Trimming took 0 bases from V and 4 from J; bases not matched to a gene: 8. CDR3 length: 15 residues.

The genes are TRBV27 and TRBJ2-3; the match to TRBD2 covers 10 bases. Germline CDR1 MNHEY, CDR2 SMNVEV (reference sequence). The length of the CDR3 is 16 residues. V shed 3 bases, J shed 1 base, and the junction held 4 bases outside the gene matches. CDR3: CASSFITSGGTDTQYF. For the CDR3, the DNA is TGTGCCAGCAGTTTTATAACTAGCGGGGGCACAGATACGCAGTATTTT.

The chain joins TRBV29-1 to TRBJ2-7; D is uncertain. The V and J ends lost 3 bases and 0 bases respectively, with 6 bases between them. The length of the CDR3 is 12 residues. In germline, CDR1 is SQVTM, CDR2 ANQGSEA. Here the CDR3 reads CSVEVSSYEQYF. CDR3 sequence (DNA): TGCAGCGTTGAGGTCAGCTCCTACGAGCAGTACTTC.

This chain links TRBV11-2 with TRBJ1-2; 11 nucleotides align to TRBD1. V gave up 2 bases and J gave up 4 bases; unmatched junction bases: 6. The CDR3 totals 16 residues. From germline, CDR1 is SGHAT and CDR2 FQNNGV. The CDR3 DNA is TGTGCCAGCAGCTTATGGGGACAGGGGGACCCCTATGGCTACACCTTC. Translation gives CASSLWGQGDPYGYTF.

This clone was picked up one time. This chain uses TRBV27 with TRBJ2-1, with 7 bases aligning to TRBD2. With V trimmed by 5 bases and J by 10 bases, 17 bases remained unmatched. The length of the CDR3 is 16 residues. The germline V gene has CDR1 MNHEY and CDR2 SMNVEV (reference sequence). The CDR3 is CASSGWHERDREEQFF. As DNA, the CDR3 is TGTGCCAGCAGTGGTTGGCACGAGCGGGACCGGGAGGAGCAGTTCTTC.

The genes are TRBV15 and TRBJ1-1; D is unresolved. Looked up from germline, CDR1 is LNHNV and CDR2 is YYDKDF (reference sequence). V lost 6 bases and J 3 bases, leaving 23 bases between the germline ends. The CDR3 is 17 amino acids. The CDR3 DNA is TGTGCCACCAGTAGGGTTAGTTGGGCCGGCGGGTACACTGAAGCTTTCTTT. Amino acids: CATSRVSWAGGYTEAFF.

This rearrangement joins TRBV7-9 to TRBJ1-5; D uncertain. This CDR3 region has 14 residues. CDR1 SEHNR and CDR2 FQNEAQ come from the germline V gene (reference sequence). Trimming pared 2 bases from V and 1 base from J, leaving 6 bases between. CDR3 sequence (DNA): TGTGCCAGCAGCTTATCGGCGAGCAATCAGCCCCAGCATTTT. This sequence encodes CASSLSASNQPQHF. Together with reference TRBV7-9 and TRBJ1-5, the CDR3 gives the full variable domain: DTGVSQNPRHKITKRGQNVTFRCDPISEHNRLYWYRQTLGQGPEFLTYFQNEAQLEKSRLLSDRFSAERPKGSFSTLEIQRTEQGDSAMYLCASSLSASNQPQHFGDGTRLSIL.